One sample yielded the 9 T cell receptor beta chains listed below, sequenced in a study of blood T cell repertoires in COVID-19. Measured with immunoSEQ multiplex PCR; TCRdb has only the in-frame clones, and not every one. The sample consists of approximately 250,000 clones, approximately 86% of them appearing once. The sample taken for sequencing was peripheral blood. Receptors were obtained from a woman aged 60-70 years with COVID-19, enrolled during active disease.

The CDR3 protein is CASSLTLAGETQYF. As DNA, the CDR3 is TGCGCCAGCAGCTTGACACTAGCGGGGGAGACCCAGTACTTC. This chain uses TRBV5-1 with TRBJ2-5, with 10 positions matching TRBD2. The CDR3 extends over 14 amino acids. V trimming: 1 base; J trimming: 5 bases; junction bases outside the gene matches: 2. From germline, CDR1 is SGHRS and CDR2 YFSETQ.

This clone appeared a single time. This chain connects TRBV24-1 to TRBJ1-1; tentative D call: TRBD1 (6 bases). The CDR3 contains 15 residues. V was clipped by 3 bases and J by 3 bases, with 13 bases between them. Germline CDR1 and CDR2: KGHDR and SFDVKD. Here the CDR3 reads CATSDPTGRDTEAFF. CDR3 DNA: TGTGCCACCAGTGATCCGACAGGCCGGGACACTGAAGCTTTCTTT.

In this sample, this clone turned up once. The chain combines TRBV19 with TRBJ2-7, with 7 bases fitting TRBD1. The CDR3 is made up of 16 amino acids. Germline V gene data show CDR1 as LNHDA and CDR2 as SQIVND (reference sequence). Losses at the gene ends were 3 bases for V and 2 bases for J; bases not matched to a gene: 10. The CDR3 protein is CASSISTGSKTYEQYF. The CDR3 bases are TGTGCCAGTAGTATTTCGACAGGGTCTAAGACCTACGAGCAGTACTTC.

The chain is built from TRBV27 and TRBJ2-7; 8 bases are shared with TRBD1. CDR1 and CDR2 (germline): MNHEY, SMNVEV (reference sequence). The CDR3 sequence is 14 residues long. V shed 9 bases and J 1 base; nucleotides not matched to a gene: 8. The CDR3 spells CASSGGSQSYEQYF. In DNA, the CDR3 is TGTGCCAGTTCAGGGGGCAGTCAATCCTACGAGCAGTACTTC.

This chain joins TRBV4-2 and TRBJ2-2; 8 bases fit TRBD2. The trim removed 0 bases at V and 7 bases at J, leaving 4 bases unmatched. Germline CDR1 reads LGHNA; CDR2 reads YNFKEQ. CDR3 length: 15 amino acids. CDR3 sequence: CASSQDAGGFGELFF. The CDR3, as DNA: TGTGCCAGCAGCCAAGATGCGGGAGGATTCGGGGAGCTGTTTTTT.

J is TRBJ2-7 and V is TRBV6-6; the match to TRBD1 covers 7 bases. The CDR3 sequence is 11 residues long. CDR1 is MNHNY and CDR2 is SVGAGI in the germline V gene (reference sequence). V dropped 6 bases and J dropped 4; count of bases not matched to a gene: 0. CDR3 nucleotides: TGTGCCAGCAGGACAGGGTACGAGCAGTACTTC. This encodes CASRTGYEQYF.

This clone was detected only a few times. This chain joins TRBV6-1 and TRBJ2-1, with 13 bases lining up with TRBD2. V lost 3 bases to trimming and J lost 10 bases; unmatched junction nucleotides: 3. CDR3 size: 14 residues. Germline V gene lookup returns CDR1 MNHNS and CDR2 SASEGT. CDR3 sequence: CASSEGLAGTEQFF. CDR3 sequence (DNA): TGTGCCAGCAGTGAGGGACTAGCGGGAACAGAGCAGTTCTTC.

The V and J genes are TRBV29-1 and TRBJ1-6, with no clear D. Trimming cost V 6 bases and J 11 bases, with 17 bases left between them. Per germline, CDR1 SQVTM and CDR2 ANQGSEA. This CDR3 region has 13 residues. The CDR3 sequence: CSVAPTSGTPLHF. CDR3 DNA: TGCAGCGTCGCACCCACTAGCGGAACACCCCTCCACTTT. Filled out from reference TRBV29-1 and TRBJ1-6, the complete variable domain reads SAVISQKPSRDICQRGTSLTIQCQVDSQVTMMFWYRQQPGQSLTLIATANQGSEATYESGFVIDKFPISRPNLTFSTLTVSNMSPEDSSIYLCSVAPTSGTPLHFGNGTRLTVT.

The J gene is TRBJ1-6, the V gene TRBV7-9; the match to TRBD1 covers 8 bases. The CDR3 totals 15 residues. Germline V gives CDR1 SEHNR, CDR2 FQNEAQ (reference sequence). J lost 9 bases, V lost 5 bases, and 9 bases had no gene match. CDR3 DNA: TGTGCCAGCAGCCCCTCTGACAGGGGTAGTTCACCCCTCCACTTT. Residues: CASSPSDRGSSPLHF.